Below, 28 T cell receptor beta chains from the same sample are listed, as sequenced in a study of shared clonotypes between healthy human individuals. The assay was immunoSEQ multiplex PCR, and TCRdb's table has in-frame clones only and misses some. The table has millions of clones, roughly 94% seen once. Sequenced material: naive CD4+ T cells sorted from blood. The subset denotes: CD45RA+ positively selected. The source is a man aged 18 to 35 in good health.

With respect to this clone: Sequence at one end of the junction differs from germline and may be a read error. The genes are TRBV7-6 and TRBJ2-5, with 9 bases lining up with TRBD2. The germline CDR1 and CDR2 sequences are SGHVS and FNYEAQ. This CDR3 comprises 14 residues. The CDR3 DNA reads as TGTGCCAGCAGCATAGCGGGAGAAGTGGAGACCCAGTACTTC. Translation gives CASSIAGEVETQYF.

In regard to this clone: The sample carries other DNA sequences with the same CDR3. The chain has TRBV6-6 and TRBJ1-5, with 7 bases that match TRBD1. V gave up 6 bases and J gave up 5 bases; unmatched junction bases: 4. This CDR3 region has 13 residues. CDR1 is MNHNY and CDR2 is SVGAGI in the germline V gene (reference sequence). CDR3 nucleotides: TGTGCCAGCAGCCGAACAGGGGATCAGCCCCAGCATTTT. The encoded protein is CASSRTGDQPQHF.

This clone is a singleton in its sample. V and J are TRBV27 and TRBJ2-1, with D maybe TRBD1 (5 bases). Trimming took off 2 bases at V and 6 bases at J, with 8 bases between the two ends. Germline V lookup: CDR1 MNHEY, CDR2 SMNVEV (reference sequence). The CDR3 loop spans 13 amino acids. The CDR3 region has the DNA TGTGCCAGCAGTTTAGTCAGGGCCAATGAGCAGTTCTTC. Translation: CASSLVRANEQFF.

The DNA for the CDR3 is TGTGCCAGCAGTTCGACGAACAATGAGCAGTTCTTC. This gives the protein CASSSTNNEQFF. V usage is TRBV2 and J usage is TRBJ2-1; D unclear. The V end lost 5 bases, the J end lost 5 bases, and 7 bases lay between the germline ends. The CDR3 has 12 residues. CDR1 is SNHLY and CDR2 is FYNNEI in the germline V gene.

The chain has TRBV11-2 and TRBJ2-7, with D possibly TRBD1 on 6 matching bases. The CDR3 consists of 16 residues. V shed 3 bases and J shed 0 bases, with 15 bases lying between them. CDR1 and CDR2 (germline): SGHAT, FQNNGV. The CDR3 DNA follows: TGTGCCAGCAGCTTTGATTCGTCCAGGGGCTCCTACGAGCAGTACTTC. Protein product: CASSFDSSRGSYEQYF.

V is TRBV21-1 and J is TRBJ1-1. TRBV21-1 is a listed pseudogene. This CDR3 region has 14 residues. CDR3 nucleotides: TGTGCCAGCAGCAAAGGCCGGGGGGACACTGAAGCTTTCTTT. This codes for CASSKGRGDTEAFF.

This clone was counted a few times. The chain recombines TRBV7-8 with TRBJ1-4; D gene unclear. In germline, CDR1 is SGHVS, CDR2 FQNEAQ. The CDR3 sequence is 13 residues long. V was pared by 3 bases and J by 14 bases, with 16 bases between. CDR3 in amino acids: CASSLGMGSMLFF. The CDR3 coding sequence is TGTGCCAGCAGCTTGGGTATGGGGTCTATGCTGTTTTTT.

CDR3 nucleotide sequence: TGTGCCAGCAGCCTCTTATCCTTAAAGGATAGTAATCAGCCCCAGCATTTT. The encoded protein is CASSLLSLKDSNQPQHF. The chain uses TRBV5-6 and TRBJ1-5, with D unresolved. With 4 bases removed from V and 4 bases from J, the gap between germline ends came to 21 bases. The germline gives CDR1 SGHDT, CDR2 YYEEEE. This CDR3 contains 17 residues.

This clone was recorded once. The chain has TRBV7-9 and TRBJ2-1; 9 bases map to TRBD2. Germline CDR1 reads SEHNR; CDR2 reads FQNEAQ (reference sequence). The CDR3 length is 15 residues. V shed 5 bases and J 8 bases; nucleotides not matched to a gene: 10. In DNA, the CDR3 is TGTGCCAGCAGCCTGCGGGGGGGCGTCGCCCATGAGCAGTTCTTC. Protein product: CASSLRGGVAHEQFF.

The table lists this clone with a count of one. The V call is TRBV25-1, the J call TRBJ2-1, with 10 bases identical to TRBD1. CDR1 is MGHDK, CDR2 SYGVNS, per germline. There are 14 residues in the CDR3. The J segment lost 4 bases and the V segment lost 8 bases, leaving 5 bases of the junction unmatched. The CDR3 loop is CASPDRGRYNEQFF. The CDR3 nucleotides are TGTGCCAGCCCTGACAGGGGGCGATACAATGAGCAGTTCTTC.

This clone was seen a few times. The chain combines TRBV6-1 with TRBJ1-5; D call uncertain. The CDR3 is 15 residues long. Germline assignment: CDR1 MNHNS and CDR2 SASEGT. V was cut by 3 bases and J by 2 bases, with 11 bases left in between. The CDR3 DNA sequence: TGTGCCAGCAGTGATTCCGGGATTGGCAATCAGCCCCAGCATTTT. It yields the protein CASSDSGIGNQPQHF.

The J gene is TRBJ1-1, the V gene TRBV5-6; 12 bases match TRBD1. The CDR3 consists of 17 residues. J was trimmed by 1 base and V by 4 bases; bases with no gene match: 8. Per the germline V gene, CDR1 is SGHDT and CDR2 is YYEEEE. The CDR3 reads CASSHGTGGAGNTEAFF. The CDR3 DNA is TGTGCCAGCAGCCACGGGACAGGGGGCGCGGGGAACACTGAAGCTTTCTTT.

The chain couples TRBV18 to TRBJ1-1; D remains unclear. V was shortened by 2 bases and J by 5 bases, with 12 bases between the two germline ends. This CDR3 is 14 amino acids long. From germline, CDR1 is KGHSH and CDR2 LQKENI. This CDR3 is CASSPGLDFTEAFF. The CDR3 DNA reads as TGTGCCAGCTCACCAGGGCTGGACTTTACTGAAGCTTTCTTT.

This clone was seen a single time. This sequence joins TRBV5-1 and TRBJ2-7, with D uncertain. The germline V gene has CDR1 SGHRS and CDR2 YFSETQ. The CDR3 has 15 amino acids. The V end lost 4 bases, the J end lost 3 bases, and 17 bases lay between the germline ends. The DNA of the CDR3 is TGCGCCAGCAGCCCGGGCCAACTCCCCAACTACGAGCAGTACTTC. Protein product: CASSPGQLPNYEQYF.

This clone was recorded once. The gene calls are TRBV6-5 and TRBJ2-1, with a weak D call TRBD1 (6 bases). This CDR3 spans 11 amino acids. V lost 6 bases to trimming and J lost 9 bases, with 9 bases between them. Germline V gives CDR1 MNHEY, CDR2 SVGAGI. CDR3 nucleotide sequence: TGTGCCAGCAGAGGGGACACTGAGCAGTTCTTC. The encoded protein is CASRGDTEQFF.

CDR3 DNA: TGTGCCAGCAGTCCACTCTATCAGGGGGCAGCCAAAAACATTCAGTACTTC. Its translation is CASSPLYQGAAKNIQYF. V and J are TRBV28 and TRBJ2-4, with 8 nucleotides matching TRBD1. Per the germline V gene, CDR1 is MDHEN and CDR2 is SYDVKM. The CDR3 sequence is 17 residues long. With V trimmed by 5 bases and J by 0 bases, 9 bases remained unmatched.

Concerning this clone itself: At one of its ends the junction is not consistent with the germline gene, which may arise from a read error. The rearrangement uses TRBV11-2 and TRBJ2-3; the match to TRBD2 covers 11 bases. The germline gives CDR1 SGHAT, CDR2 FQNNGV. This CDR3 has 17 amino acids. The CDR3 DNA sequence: TGTGCCAGCAGCTTAGGCCTAGCGGGAGGCCGCACGGATACGCAGTATTTT. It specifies CASSLGLAGGRTDTQYF.

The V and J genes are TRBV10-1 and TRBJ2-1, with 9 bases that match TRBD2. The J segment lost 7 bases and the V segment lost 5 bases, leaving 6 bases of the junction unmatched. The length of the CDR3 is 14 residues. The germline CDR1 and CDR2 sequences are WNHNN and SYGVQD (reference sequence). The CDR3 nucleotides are TGCGCCAGCAGTCGGACTAGCGTAAATAATGAGCAGTTCTTC. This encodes CASSRTSVNNEQFF.

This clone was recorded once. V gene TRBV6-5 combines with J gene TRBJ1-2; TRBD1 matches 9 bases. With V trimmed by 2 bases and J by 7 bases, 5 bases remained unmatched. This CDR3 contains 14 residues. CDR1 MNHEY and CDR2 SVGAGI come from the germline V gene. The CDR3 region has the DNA TGTGCCAGCAGTTACGCCCGGGACAGGGCTGGCTACACCTTC. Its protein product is CASSYARDRAGYTF.

For the CDR3, the DNA is TGTGCCAGTATGCCCGGGACAATCGGCTCACCCCTCCACTTT. Its protein is CASMPGTIGSPLHF. This chain joins TRBV28 and TRBJ1-6, with TRBD1 as a possible D gene (6 bases). The CDR3 runs 14 residues. Trimming stripped 9 bases from V and 10 bases from J, with 19 bases between. In germline, CDR1 is MDHEN, CDR2 SYDVKM. Supplemented by reference TRBV28 and TRBJ1-6, the full variable domain reads DVKVTQSSRYLVKRTGEKVFLECVQDMDHENMFWYRQDPGLGLRLIYFSYDVKMKEKGDIPEGYSVSREKKERFSLILESASTNQTSMYLCASMPGTIGSPLHFGNGTRLTVT.

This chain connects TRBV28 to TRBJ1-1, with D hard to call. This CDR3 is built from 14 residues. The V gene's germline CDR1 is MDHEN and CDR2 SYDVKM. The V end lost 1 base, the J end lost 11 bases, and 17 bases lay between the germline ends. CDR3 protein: CASSLSSPDSPAFF. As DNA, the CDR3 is TGTGCCAGCAGTTTATCTAGCCCGGACTCACCCGCTTTCTTT. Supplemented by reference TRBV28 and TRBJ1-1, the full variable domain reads DVKVTQSSRYLVKRTGEKVFLECVQDMDHENMFWYRQDPGLGLRLIYFSYDVKMKEKGDIPEGYSVSREKKERFSLILESASTNQTSMYLCASSLSSPDSPAFFGQGTRLTVV.

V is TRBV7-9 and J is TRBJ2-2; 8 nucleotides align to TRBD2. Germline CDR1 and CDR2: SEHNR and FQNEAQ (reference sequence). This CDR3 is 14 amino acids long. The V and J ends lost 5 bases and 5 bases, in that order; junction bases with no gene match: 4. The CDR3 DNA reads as TGTGCCAGCAGCCGTAGCGGGAATACCGGGGAGCTGTTTTTT. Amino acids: CASSRSGNTGELFF. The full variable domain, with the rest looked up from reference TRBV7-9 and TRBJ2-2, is DTGVSQNPRHKITKRGQNVTFRCDPISEHNRLYWYRQTLGQGPEFLTYFQNEAQLEKSRLLSDRFSAERPKGSFSTLEIQRTEQGDSAMYLCASSRSGNTGELFFGEGSRLTVL.

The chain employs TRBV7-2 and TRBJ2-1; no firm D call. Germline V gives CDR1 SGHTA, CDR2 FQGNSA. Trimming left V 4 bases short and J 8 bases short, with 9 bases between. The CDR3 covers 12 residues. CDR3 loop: CASSSPFDEQFF. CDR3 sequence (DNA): TGTGCCAGCAGCTCCCCCTTCGATGAGCAGTTCTTC.

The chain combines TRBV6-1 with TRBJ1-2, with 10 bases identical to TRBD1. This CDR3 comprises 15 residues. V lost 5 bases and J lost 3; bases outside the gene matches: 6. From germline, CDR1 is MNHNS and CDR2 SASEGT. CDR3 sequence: CASSLDRGLYYGYTF. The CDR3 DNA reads TGTGCCAGCAGTTTAGACAGGGGGCTTTACTATGGCTACACCTTC.

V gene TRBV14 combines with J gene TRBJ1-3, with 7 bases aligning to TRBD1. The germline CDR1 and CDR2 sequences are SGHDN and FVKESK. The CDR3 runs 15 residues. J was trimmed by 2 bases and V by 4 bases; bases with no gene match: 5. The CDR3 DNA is TGTGCCAGCAGCCCGTACAGGGGAACTGGAAACACCATATATTTT. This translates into CASSPYRGTGNTIYF.

In DNA form, the CDR3 reads TGTGCCAGCAGCTTGGGACTAGCGGGAGGGGAGACCCAGTACTTC. Translating gives CASSLGLAGGETQYF. V usage is TRBV7-9 and J usage is TRBJ2-5, with 16 bases that match TRBD2. The V gene end was trimmed by 3 bases and the J gene end by 5 bases; junction bases not matched to a gene: 0. The CDR3 totals 15 residues. Germline V lookup: CDR1 SEHNR, CDR2 FQNEAQ (reference sequence).

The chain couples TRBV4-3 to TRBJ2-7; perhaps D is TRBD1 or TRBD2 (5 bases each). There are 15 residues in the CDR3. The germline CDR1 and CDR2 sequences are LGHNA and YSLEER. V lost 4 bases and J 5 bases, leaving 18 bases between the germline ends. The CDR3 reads CASSLIVGPSDEQYF. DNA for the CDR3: TGCGCCAGCAGCCTTATTGTGGGACCCTCTGACGAGCAGTACTTC.

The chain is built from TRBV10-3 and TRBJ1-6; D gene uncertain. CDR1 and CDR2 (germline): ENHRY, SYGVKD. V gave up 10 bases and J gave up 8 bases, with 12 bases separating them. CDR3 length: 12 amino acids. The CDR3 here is CATGRSDSPLHF. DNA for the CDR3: TGTGCCACCGGACGTAGTGATTCACCCCTCCACTTT.